This T cell receptor beta chain emerged from a study of T-cell reconstitution after alpha-beta-depleted transplantation in children. This clonotype was recorded a few times. During its preparation, the TCRbeta library received unique molecular identifiers. TCRdb called the PCR reads again in MiXCR, with one record for every CDR3 protein. The sample holds fewer than 550,000 distinct CDR3 sequences, about 10% seen once. Germline trimming cut 0 bases from V and 6 bases from J; bases unmatched to any gene: 9. Germline CDR1 and CDR2: SGHTA and FQGNSA. The length of the CDR3 is 17 residues. V gene TRBV7-2 combines with J gene TRBJ2-2, with TRBD2 identical over 8 bases. This TCR derives from a child aged 2-15 years with inherited bone marrow failure, due to receive a stem cell transplant. The sequenced sample was PBMCs, obtained before TCRalphabeta/CD19-depleted stem cell transplant. CDR3 nucleotides: TGTGCCAGCAGCTTAGCGGGGGCTAGCGGGTGGGCCGGGGAGCTGTTTTTT. Protein product: CASSLAGASGWAGELFF.